Presented here are 19 T cell receptor beta chains from one specimen sequenced in a study of regulatory T cells in long-lasting Graves disease. Researchers made TCR beta libraries by using iRepertoire HTBI primers and running Arm-PCR on CDR3 regions. TCRdb redid the calling of the multiplex PCR reads with MiXCR, one entry per CDR3 protein. This sample has about 470,000 distinct CDR3 sequences, with around 15% found just once. Specified time point: newly diagnosed GD, antithyroid drugs for less than 3 months. TCR sequences were obtained from RNA taken from PBMCs. These records were also assigned to another study, of T cells in Graves' hyperthyroidism and ophthalmopathy.

The source was peripheral blood mononuclear cells (PBMCs), collected at new diagnosis, from a patient treated with antithyroid drugs. The source is a man between 40 and 49 years old with Graves disease.

The chain uses TRBV5-5 and TRBJ1-3, with D perhaps TRBD1 (5 bases). The CDR3 sequence is 17 residues long. The V and J ends lost 6 bases and 8 bases respectively, with 27 bases between them. Germline values: CDR1 SGHKS, CDR2 YYEKEE (reference sequence). The DNA of the CDR3 is TGTGCCAGCACCCTTGCTTATTTCCAGGAAGAGGGGCACACCATATATTTT. Encoded protein: CASTLAYFQEEGHTIYF.

This chain uses TRBV7-8 with TRBJ1-5, with D perhaps matching TRBD1 (6 bases). Trimming pared 5 bases from V and 9 bases from J, leaving 17 bases between. The CDR3 sequence is 14 residues long. The germline V gene encodes CDR1 SGHVS and CDR2 FQNEAQ. In DNA form, the CDR3 reads TGTGCCAGCAGCCCTGGACAGTCTTTGATGCCCCAGCATTTT. This translates into CASSPGQSLMPQHF.

This clonotype has a count of ten or more. The chain uses TRBV10-3 and TRBJ2-1; the match to TRBD1 covers 8 bases. This CDR3 has 14 residues. The trim removed 4 bases at V and 5 bases at J, leaving 4 bases unmatched. CDR1 and CDR2 from the germline V gene are ENHRY and SYGVKD. This chain's CDR3 is CAISGTGSNNEQFF. DNA for the CDR3: TGTGCCATCAGTGGGACAGGGTCCAACAATGAGCAGTTCTTC.

This clonotype was seen many times. V gene TRBV28 combines with J gene TRBJ2-7; the match to TRBD1 covers 10 bases. The CDR3 is 14 amino acids. V dropped 7 bases and J dropped 4; count of bases not matched to a gene: 7. Germline CDR1 and CDR2: MDHEN and SYDVKM. The CDR3 here is CASKGTGDRYEQYF. The CDR3 nucleotides read TGTGCCAGCAAAGGGACAGGGGATCGGTACGAGCAGTACTTC.

This clonotype was counted at least ten times. The CDR3 spells CASRPTSGRAVTQYF. CDR3 sequence (DNA): TGTGCCAGCAGACCGACTAGCGGGAGGGCCGTTACGCAGTATTTT. The chain combines TRBV11-2 with TRBJ2-3; 14 bases align to TRBD2. The CDR3 runs to 15 residues. The V gene end was trimmed by 6 bases and the J gene end by 8 bases; junction bases not matched to a gene: 7. Germline loops: CDR1 SGHAT, CDR2 FQNNGV.

Ten or more counts support this clonotype. This chain links TRBV20-1 with TRBJ1-1, with D uncertain. V lost 1 base to trimming and J lost 8 bases, with 11 bases between them. CDR1 is DFQATT and CDR2 is SNEGSKA in the germline V gene (reference sequence). The CDR3 has 12 residues. Written as DNA, the CDR3 is TGCAGTGCTAGAGGAGGGAGAAAAGAAGCTTTCTTT. It is translated as CSARGGRKEAFF.

The chain links TRBV29-1 to TRBJ2-3; no reliable D call. Germline CDR1 is SQVTM and CDR2 is ANQGSEA. The CDR3 covers 13 residues. The germline V and J ends were trimmed by 1 base and 0 bases, with 5 bases remaining between them. CDR3 DNA sequence: TGCAGCGTTGAAGGGGGAAGCACAGATACGCAGTATTTT. Protein sequence: CSVEGGSTDTQYF.

Note on this clonotype: One base away lies a much larger clone, so this may be a sequencing read error. V usage is TRBV6-6 and J usage is TRBJ2-7; the match to TRBD1 covers 8 bases. Germline assignment: CDR1 MNHNY and CDR2 SVGAGI (reference sequence). Germline trimming cut 5 bases from V and 9 bases from J; bases unmatched to any gene: 15. This CDR3 has 15 amino acids. CDR3 loop: CASSDPGQAVIGQYF. CDR3 bases: TGTGCCAGCAGTGACCCGGGACAGGCTGTAATCGGGCAGTACTTC.

This clonotype was detected a few times. The chain recombines TRBV24-1 with TRBJ2-1, with unresolved D. Deletions cut 0 bases from V and 5 bases from J, with 7 bases between. The length of the CDR3 is 14 residues. CDR1 is KGHDR and CDR2 is SFDVKD in the germline V gene. CDR3 DNA: TGTGCCACCAGTGATTTGAACGCCCACAATGAGCAGTTCTTC. This gives the protein CATSDLNAHNEQFF.

This clonotype was counted ten times or more. The chain carries TRBV5-4 and TRBJ2-3; no firm D call. Trimming took off 0 bases at V and 1 base at J, with 9 bases between the two ends. This CDR3 has 15 residues. CDR1 SGHNT and CDR2 YYREEE come from the germline V gene (reference sequence). The CDR3 DNA sequence: TGTGCCAGCAGCTTGGCCAGCACGCGCACAGATACGCAGTATTTT. It encodes CASSLASTRTDTQYF. The variable domain in full, completed from reference TRBV5-4 and TRBJ2-3, reads ETGVTQSPTHLIKTRGQQVTLRCSSQSGHNTVSWYQQALGQGPQFIFQYYREEENGRGNFPPRFSGLQFPNYSSELNVNALELDDSALYLCASSLASTRTDTQYFGPGTRLTVL.

This clonotype was seen ten or more times. The chain employs TRBV2 and TRBJ2-1; TRBD2 matches at 7 bases. The CDR3 has 16 amino acids. The germline V gene encodes CDR1 SNHLY and CDR2 FYNNEI. The V segment lost 5 bases and the J segment 7 bases; nucleotides outside the gene matches: 14. The CDR3 DNA follows: TGTGCCAGCAGTAAAGAATTTGCGGGAGTAGGAAATGAGCAGTTCTTC. Its protein is CASSKEFAGVGNEQFF.

The CDR3 is CSARPRLAGSYEQYF. CDR3 nucleotides: TGCAGTGCTAGACCGCGACTAGCGGGGTCCTACGAGCAGTACTTC. This chain uses TRBV20-1 with TRBJ2-7; 11 bases match TRBD2. The CDR3 extends over 15 amino acids. J gave up 1 base and V 2 bases, and 4 bases lay outside the gene matches. CDR1 and CDR2 (germline): DFQATT, SNEGSKA (reference sequence).

This clonotype was counted a few times. The chain links TRBV27 to TRBJ1-5; D call uncertain. This CDR3 is built from 14 residues. The germline CDR1 and CDR2 sequences are MNHEY and SMNVEV (reference sequence). V lost 6 bases and J 0 bases, leaving 9 bases between the germline ends. The DNA for the CDR3 is TGTGCCAGCAGAAGTGGAGGTAGCAATCAGCCCCAGCATTTT. This sequence encodes CASRSGGSNQPQHF.

The table lists this clonotype with many counts. The chain is built from TRBV18 and TRBJ2-7; TRBD1 is a possible D gene (6 bases). Trimming pared 5 bases from V and 0 bases from J, leaving 11 bases between. Germline V gives CDR1 KGHSH, CDR2 LQKENI. The CDR3 is made up of 14 amino acids. The CDR3 loop is CASSENRASYEQYF. The CDR3 nucleotides are TGTGCCAGCTCAGAAAACAGGGCCTCCTACGAGCAGTACTTC.

Many counts were recorded for this clonotype. This chain links TRBV3-1 with TRBJ2-1; D is unresolved. The V and J ends lost 1 base and 8 bases respectively, with 6 bases between them. CDR3 length: 12 amino acids. Germline V gene sequence: CDR1 LGHDT, CDR2 YNNKEL (reference sequence). The CDR3, as DNA: TGTGCCAGCAGCCAAGTTGGGGATGAGCAGTTCTTC. This gives the protein CASSQVGDEQFF.

This clonotype was seen at least ten times. The chain carries TRBV3-1 and TRBJ2-2, with a weak D call TRBD2 (6 bases). Between the trimmed V and J ends, which lost 5 bases and 4 bases, there was a span of 11 bases. The CDR3 runs 14 residues. The germline gives CDR1 LGHDT, CDR2 YNNKEL (reference sequence). The CDR3 DNA is TGTGCCAGCAGCAAAGTGGGGGGCACCGGGGAGCTGTTTTTT. It is translated as CASSKVGGTGELFF.

In this sample, this clonotype turned up a few times. The chain combines TRBV5-1 with TRBJ2-1, with no clear D. Between the trimmed V and J ends, which lost 1 base and 0 bases, there was a span of 11 bases. Per germline, CDR1 SGHRS and CDR2 YFSETQ. The CDR3 is made up of 16 amino acids. The CDR3 DNA reads TGCGCCAGCAGCTTGTATATCCCGAGCTCCTACAATGAGCAGTTCTTC. This encodes CASSLYIPSSYNEQFF.

CDR3 region: CASSPGQGVKNTEAFF. CDR3 coding DNA: TGTGCCAGCTCACCCGGACAGGGGGTTAAGAACACTGAAGCTTTCTTT. The chain is built from TRBV18 and TRBJ1-1, with 10 bases lining up with TRBD1. The CDR3 spans 16 residues. Germline values: CDR1 KGHSH, CDR2 LQKENI. With 3 bases clipped from V and 1 base from J, the junction kept 5 bases outside the gene matches.

This clonotype was detected many times. The V and J genes are TRBV30 and TRBJ1-1; 9 bases line up with TRBD1. The germline V gene has CDR1 GTSNPN and CDR2 SVGIG (reference sequence). J lost 1 base, V lost 4 bases, and 7 bases had no gene match. The CDR3 length is 15 residues. The CDR3 region is CAWTGTGYKNTEAFF. In DNA form, the CDR3 reads TGTGCCTGGACCGGGACAGGGTATAAGAACACTGAAGCTTTCTTT.